This passage covers 5 T cell receptor beta chains from one sample sequenced in a study of cytomegalovirus exposure and HLA in healthy donors. In the PCR, 60 Vbeta and 13 Jbeta primers were used. Sequencing was performed with immunoSEQ multiplex PCR; in TCRdb, only in-frame clones are kept and a portion is missing. The sample includes 150,000 or so clones, 70% to 85% of them seen just once. The source material was PBMCs. These receptors all come from a man aged 25 to 40 in good health and CMV-seropositive.

The V gene is TRBV7-9, the J gene TRBJ1-1; D unclear. Germline lookup yields CDR1 SEHNR and CDR2 FQNEAQ (reference sequence). V gave up 5 bases and J gave up 3 bases, with 10 bases separating them. The CDR3 loop spans 13 amino acids. The CDR3 nucleotides are TGTGCCAGCAGCCCTGGCATCTACACTGAAGCTTTCTTT. It is translated as CASSPGIYTEAFF.

This clone was seen once. The V and J genes are TRBV6-5 and TRBJ2-1; TRBD1 matches at 8 bases. Germline V gene lookup returns CDR1 MNHEY and CDR2 SVGAGI. The CDR3 extends over 15 amino acids. With 6 bases clipped from V and 3 bases from J, the junction kept 7 bases outside the gene matches. This CDR3 reads CASRPDRGHYNEQFF. DNA of the CDR3: TGTGCCAGCAGGCCAGACAGGGGCCACTACAATGAGCAGTTCTTC.

The chain is built from TRBV18 and TRBJ2-1, with 7 bases fitting TRBD1. J was trimmed by 6 bases and V by 3 bases; bases with no gene match: 5. CDR3 size: 14 residues. In germline, CDR1 is KGHSH, CDR2 LQKENI. The CDR3 DNA reads TGTGCCAGCTCACCTTCGCCAGGGGGCAATGAGCAGTTCTTC. It yields the protein CASSPSPGGNEQFF. The whole variable domain, remainder taken from reference TRBV18 and TRBJ2-1, is NAGVMQNPRHLVRRRGQEARLRCSPMKGHSHVYWYRQLPEEGLKFMVYLQKENIIDESGMPKERFSAEFPKEGPSILRIQQVVRGDSAAYFCASSPSPGGNEQFFGPGTRLTVL.

The rearrangement joins TRBV21-1 to TRBJ1-3; TRBD1 reflects the table's D call only, with no check against the DNA. TRBV21-1 is given as a pseudogene. CDR3 length equals 17 residues. CDR3 coding DNA: TGTGCCAGCAACAGGGACAGGGTGGCCTGCCCTGGAAACACCATATATTTT. It translates to CASNRDRVACPGNTIYF.

With respect to this clone: At one of its ends the junction is not consistent with the germline gene, which may arise from a read error. V usage is TRBV7-9 and J usage is TRBJ2-7, with TRBD1 as a possible D gene (6 bases). The CDR3 consists of 12 residues. The germline CDR1 and CDR2 sequences are SEHNR and FQNEAQ (reference sequence). The CDR3 loop reads CSSSFQGREQYF. CDR3 bases: TGTTCCAGCAGCTTCCAGGGGCGGGAGCAGTACTTC. Full variable domain (missing parts from reference TRBV7-9 and TRBJ2-7): DTGVSQNPRHKITKRGQNVTFRCDPISEHNRLYWYRQTLGQGPEFLTYFQNEAQLEKSRLLSDRFSAERPKGSFSTLEIQRTEQGDSAMYLCSSSFQGREQYFGPGTRLTVT.